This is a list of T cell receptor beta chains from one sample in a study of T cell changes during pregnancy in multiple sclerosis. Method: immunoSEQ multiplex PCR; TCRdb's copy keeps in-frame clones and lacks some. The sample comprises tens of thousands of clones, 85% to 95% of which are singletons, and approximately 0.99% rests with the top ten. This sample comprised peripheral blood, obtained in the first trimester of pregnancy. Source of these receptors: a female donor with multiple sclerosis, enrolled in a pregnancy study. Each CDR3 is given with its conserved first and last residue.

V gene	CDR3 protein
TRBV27	CASTGLAGFSSYNEQFF
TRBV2	CASSDLKGAISGNTIYF
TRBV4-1	CASSQASDRGYYGYTF
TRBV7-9	CASSFQQGSHEQYF
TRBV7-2	CASGGLSGGSTDTQYF
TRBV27	CASRRSATYEQYF
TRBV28	CASSSLGTSVLPEQYF
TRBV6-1	CASNSLTGDQETQYF
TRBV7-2	CASSFEGIVTQYF
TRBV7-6	CASSARDRGSSVGAFF
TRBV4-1	CASSLEGTEIINEQFF
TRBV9	CASSVVAGVNTEAFF
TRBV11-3	CASSTGHLYNEQFF